Shown below are 5 T cell receptor beta chains from a single sample sequenced in a study of human T cells and chemical hapten exposure. TCRdb recomputed calls from the RACE reads with MiXCR, one row per CDR3 protein. The sample records 100,000 or so distinct CDR3 sequences, about 11% being singletons. As to time point: patch test 1, 2 weeks after DPC sensitization. Treatment: therapeutic diphenylcyclopropenone sensitization with weekly scalp DPC. The starting material was whole blood, obtained in connection with sensitization to the hapten diphenylcyclopropenone (DPC). The receptors originated from a woman in her forties with alopecia areata. Some clones in this sample may be carry-over from other donors' samples.

This clonotype appeared many times. The chain joins TRBV9 to TRBJ1-5; 10 nucleotides match TRBD1. Looked up from germline, CDR1 is SGDLS and CDR2 is YYNGEE. The V segment lost 2 bases and the J segment 5 bases; nucleotides outside the gene matches: 7. CDR3 length equals 16 residues. CDR3 residues: CASSVGQGKWYQPQHF. In nucleotides, the CDR3 is TGTGCCAGCAGCGTGGGACAGGGGAAGTGGTATCAGCCCCAGCATTTT.

This chain's CDR3 is CASSPQTGKNTGELFF. The DNA for the CDR3 is TGTGCCAGCAGCCCTCAGACAGGGAAAAACACCGGGGAGCTGTTTTTT. The chain carries TRBV7-6 and TRBJ2-2; TRBD1 aligns across 7 bases. The V and J ends lost 5 bases and 2 bases, in that order; junction bases with no gene match: 8. CDR3 length equals 16 residues. Germline V gene data show CDR1 as SGHVS and CDR2 as FNYEAQ.

This clonotype was found a few times. The chain joins TRBV28 to TRBJ2-7; D may be TRBD1 (7 bases). This CDR3 comprises 12 residues. V was clipped by 6 bases and J by 4 bases, with 10 bases between them. Germline lookup yields CDR1 MDHEN and CDR2 SYDVKM. The CDR3 spells CASSQGGYEQYF. The CDR3 DNA reads as TGTGCCAGCAGCCAGGGGGGATACGAGCAGTACTTC.

This clonotype was recorded at least ten times. V gene TRBV9 combines with J gene TRBJ1-1; no clear D. This CDR3 comprises 14 residues. Germline CDR1 reads SGDLS; CDR2 reads YYNGEE. Trimming removed 4 bases from V and 0 bases from J, with 10 bases in between. CDR3 protein: CASSIDAVNTEAFF. Written as DNA, the CDR3 is TGTGCCAGCAGCATTGACGCGGTGAACACTGAAGCTTTCTTT.

The rearrangement joins TRBV11-2 to TRBJ2-3; D might be TRBD1 or TRBD2, each matching 5 bases. This CDR3 is 15 amino acids long. CDR1 and CDR2 (germline): SGHAT, FQNNGV. Trimming shortened V by 4 bases and J by 1 base, and 12 bases separated the two germline ends. CDR3: CASSSPGLRTDTQYF. The CDR3 nucleotides are TGTGCCAGCAGCTCCCCGGGGCTTCGCACAGATACGCAGTATTTT. Full variable domain (missing parts from reference TRBV11-2 and TRBJ2-3): EAGVAQSPRYKIIEKRQSVAFWCNPISGHATLYWYQQILGQGPKLLIQFQNNGVVDDSQLPKDRFSAERLKGVDSTLKIQPAKLEDSAVYLCASSSPGLRTDTQYFGPGTRLTVL.